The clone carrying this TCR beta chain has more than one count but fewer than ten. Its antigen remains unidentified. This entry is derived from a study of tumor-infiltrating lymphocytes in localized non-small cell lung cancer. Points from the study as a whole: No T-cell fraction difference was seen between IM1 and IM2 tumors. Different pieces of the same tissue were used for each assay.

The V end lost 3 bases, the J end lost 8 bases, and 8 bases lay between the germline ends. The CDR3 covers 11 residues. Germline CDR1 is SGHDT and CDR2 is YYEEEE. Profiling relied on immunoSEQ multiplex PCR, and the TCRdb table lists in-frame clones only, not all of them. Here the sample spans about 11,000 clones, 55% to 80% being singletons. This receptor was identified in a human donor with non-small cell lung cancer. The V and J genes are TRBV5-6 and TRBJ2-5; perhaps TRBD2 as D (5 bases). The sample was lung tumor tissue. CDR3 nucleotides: TGTGCCAGCAGCTACGGGGAAACCCAGTACTTC. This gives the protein CASSYGETQYF.